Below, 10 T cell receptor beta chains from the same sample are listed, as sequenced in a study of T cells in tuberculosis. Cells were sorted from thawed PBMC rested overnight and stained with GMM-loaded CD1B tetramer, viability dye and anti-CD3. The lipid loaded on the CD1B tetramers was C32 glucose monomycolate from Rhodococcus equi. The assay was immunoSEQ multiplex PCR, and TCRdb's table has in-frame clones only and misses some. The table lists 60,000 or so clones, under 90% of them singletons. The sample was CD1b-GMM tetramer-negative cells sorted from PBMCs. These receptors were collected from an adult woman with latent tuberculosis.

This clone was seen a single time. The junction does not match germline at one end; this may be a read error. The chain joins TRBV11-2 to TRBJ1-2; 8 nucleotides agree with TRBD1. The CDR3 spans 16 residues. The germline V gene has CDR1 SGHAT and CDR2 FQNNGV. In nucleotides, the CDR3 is TGTGCCAGCACCTTAGAGGGACAGGATTTCCGATATGGCTACACCTTC. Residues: CASTLEGQDFRYGYTF. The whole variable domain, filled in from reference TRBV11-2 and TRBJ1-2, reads EAGVAQSPRYKIIEKRQSVAFWCNPISGHATLYWYQQILGQGPKLLIQFQNNGVVDDSQLPKDRFSAERLKGVDSTLKIQPAKLEDSAVYLCASTLEGQDFRYGYTFGSGTRLTVV.

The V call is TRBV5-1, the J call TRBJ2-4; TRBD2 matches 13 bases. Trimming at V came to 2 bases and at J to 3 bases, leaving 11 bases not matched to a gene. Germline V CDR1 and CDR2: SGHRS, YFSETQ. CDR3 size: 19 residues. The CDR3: CASSLRLAGGVFDKNIQYF. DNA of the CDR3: TGCGCCAGCAGCTTAAGACTAGCGGGAGGTGTCTTTGACAAAAACATTCAGTACTTC.

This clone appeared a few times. CDR3 residues: CASSDRSPLATGELFF. CDR3 bases: TGTGCCAGCAGTGATCGGAGCCCCCTCGCCACCGGGGAGCTGTTTTTT. The chain uses TRBV6-1 and TRBJ2-2; D is uncertain. The CDR3 has 16 amino acids. Trimming took off 3 bases at V and 4 bases at J, with 15 bases between the two ends. Germline lookup yields CDR1 MNHNS and CDR2 SASEGT.

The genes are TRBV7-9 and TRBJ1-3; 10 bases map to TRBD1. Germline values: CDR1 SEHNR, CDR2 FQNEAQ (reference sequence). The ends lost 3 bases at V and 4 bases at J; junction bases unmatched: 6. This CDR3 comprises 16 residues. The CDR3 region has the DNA TGTGCCAGCAGCTTTGGGACAGGGGCGGGAGGAAACACCATATATTTT. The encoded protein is CASSFGTGAGGNTIYF.

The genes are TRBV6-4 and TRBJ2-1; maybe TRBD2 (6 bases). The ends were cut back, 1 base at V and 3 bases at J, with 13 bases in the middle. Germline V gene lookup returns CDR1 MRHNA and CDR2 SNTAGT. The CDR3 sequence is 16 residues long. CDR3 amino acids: CASSDLQPGVYNEQFF. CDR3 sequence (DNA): TGTGCCAGCAGTGACTTACAGCCGGGGGTCTACAATGAGCAGTTCTTC.

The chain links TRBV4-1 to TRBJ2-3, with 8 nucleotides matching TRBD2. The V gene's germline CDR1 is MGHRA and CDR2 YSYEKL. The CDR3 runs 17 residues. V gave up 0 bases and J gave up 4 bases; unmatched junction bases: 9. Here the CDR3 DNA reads TGCGCCAGCAGCCAAGATCCCAGCGGGAGCAGCGCAGATACGCAGTATTTT. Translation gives CASSQDPSGSSADTQYF.

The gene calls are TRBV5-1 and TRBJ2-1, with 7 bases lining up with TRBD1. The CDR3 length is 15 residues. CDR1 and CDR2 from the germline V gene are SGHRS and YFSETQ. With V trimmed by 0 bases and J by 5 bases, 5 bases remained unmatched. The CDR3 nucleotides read TGCGCCAGCAGCTTGGCAGGACAGGAGAACAATGAGCAGTTCTTC. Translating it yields CASSLAGQENNEQFF.

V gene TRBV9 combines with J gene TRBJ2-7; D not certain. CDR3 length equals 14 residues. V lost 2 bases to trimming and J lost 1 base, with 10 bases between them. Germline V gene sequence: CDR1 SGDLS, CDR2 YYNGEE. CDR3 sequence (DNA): TGTGCCAGCAGCGTCTCTGCGGATTCCTACGAGCAGTACTTC. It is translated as CASSVSADSYEQYF.

The CDR3 DNA follows: TGTGCCAGCAGTGAAGTCAAGGCGGGGGGCACAGATACGCAGTATTTT. Translated, it gives CASSEVKAGGTDTQYF. The chain employs TRBV6-1 and TRBJ2-3, with TRBD2 matching 7 bases. The CDR3 covers 16 residues. Germline CDR1 is MNHNS and CDR2 is SASEGT. Trimming took 1 base from V and 1 from J; bases not matched to a gene: 5.

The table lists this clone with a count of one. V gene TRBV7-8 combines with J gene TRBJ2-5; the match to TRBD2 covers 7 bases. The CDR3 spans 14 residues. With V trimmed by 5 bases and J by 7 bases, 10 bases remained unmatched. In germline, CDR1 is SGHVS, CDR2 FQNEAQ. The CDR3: CASSTRGERGTQYF. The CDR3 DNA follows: TGTGCCAGCAGCACTCGGGGGGAAAGGGGGACCCAGTACTTC.